The following is a T cell receptor beta chain sequence with its context. Its antigen is unknown. Investigators isolated RNA and reverse transcribed it into cDNA to act as the sequencing template. Sequencing was performed with immunoSEQ multiplex PCR; in TCRdb, only in-frame clones are kept and a portion is missing. The data hold some 110,000 clones, with roughly 50% observed a single time. These data are taken from a study of CD8+ T cells in alopecia areata. Overall study: Treated patients took oral tofacitinib at 5 to 10 mg twice daily.

Study-wide findings and caveats: Many expanded lesional clones persisted during tofacitinib (in both scalp and blood). Only a single nonresponder existed, so baseline CD8+ expansion links stay unclear.

The treatment was: oral pan-JAK inhibitor, 5-10 mg twice daily. Specimens obtained from alopecia areata patients comprised lesional scalp punch biopsies and peripheral blood. Germline V gene data show CDR1 as GTSNPN and CDR2 as SVGIG (reference sequence). Trimming removed 2 bases at V and 5 bases at J, with 19 bases between. The CDR3 spans 16 residues. The sample here was CD8+ T cells sorted from blood, taken at week 24, from a patient treated with tofacitinib. The chain couples TRBV30 to TRBJ2-1; D assignment may be TRBD1 or TRBD2 (7 bases each). The receptor was derived from a human donor with alopecia areata. CDR3 protein: CAWSTRAGQLHNEQFF. CDR3 DNA: TGTGCCTGGAGTACAAGAGCGGGACAGCTACACAATGAGCAGTTCTTC.